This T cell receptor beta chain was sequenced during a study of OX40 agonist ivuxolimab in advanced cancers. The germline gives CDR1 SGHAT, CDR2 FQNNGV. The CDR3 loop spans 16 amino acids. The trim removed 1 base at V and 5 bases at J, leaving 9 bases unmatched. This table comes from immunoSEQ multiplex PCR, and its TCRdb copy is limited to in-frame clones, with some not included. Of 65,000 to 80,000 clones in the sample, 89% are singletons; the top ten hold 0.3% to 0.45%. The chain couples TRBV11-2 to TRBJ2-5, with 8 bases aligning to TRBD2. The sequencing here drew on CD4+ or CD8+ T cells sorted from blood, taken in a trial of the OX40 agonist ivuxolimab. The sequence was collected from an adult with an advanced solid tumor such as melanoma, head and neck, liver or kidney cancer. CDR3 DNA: TGTGCCAGCAGCTTAGGACTAACTCCGGGGGGGGAGACCCAGTACTTC. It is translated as CASSLGLTPGGETQYF. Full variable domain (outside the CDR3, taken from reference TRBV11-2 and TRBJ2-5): EAGVAQSPRYKIIEKRQSVAFWCNPISGHATLYWYQQILGQGPKLLIQFQNNGVVDDSQLPKDRFSAERLKGVDSTLKIQPAKLEDSAVYLCASSLGLTPGGETQYFGPGTRLLVL.